Each of the 27 T cell receptor beta chains below was sequenced from the same sample in a study of shared clonotypes between healthy human individuals. CD8 cells regarded as naive lacked CD45RO, were positively chosen for CCR7, and omitted terminally differentiated effector memory CD45RA+ cells. TCRdb keeps only in-frame clones here, not all; method: immunoSEQ multiplex PCR. The sample has roughly 770,000 clones, around 96% seen once; the top ten hold under 0.3%. Source material: naive CD8+ T cells sorted from blood. The receptors here all came from a man in his thirties or forties in good health.

The chain links TRBV19 to TRBJ2-1; possible D gene TRBD1, 5 bases. Germline CDR1 LNHDA, CDR2 SQIVND (reference sequence). The V and J ends lost 3 bases and 0 bases respectively, with 21 bases between them. The CDR3 runs to 19 residues. CDR3: CASSILIRRQTSSYNEQFF. DNA for the CDR3: TGTGCCAGTAGTATTCTAATTCGGCGACAGACGAGCTCCTACAATGAGCAGTTCTTC.

The chain carries TRBV7-6 and TRBJ2-7; D might be TRBD2 (6 bases). The V end lost 1 base, the J end lost 6 bases, and 19 bases lay between the germline ends. The CDR3 has 16 residues. Germline V gene sequence: CDR1 SGHVS, CDR2 FNYEAQ. CDR3 sequence: CASSLGVRGRDSEQYF. In DNA, the CDR3 is TGTGCCAGCAGCTTAGGAGTGAGGGGCCGGGACTCCGAGCAGTACTTC.

The chain recombines TRBV13 with TRBJ2-1, with D possibly matching TRBD1 (6 bases). The germline CDR1 and CDR2 sequences are PRHDT and FYEKMQ (reference sequence). The CDR3 runs 18 residues. Trimming took off 3 bases at V and 0 bases at J, with 18 bases between the two ends. The CDR3 DNA sequence: TGTGCCAGCAGCTTCGCGTATGGACAGACGAGCTCCTACAATGAGCAGTTCTTC. Amino acid sequence: CASSFAYGQTSSYNEQFF. Drawing the rest from reference TRBV13 and TRBJ2-1, the complete variable domain is AAGVIQSPRHLIKEKRETATLKCYPIPRHDTVYWYQQGPGQDPQFLISFYEKMQSDKGSIPDRFSAQQFSDYHSELNMSSLELGDSALYFCASSFAYGQTSSYNEQFFGPGTRLTVL.

This clone was detected only a few times. V and J are TRBV7-3 and TRBJ2-2; 7 bases are shared with TRBD2. With V trimmed by 3 bases and J by 5 bases, 9 bases remained unmatched. The germline CDR1 and CDR2 sequences are SGHTA and FQGTGA. The CDR3 is 16 residues long. The CDR3 DNA sequence: TGTGCCAGCAGCTTGGTGGGAGGGCCGGGAACCGGGGAGCTGTTTTTT. Its protein is CASSLVGGPGTGELFF.

The chain carries TRBV6-6 and TRBJ1-2; D gene unclear. Germline V gives CDR1 MNHNY, CDR2 SVGAGI (reference sequence). Trimming removed 2 bases from V and 4 bases from J, with 14 bases in between. This CDR3 has 15 residues. CDR3 sequence (DNA): TGTGCCAGCAGTTACCCCTTGGACGGAATCTATGGCTACACCTTC. This codes for CASSYPLDGIYGYTF.

In this sample, this clone turned up once. V and J are TRBV28 and TRBJ2-1; 9 positions match TRBD2. Per germline, CDR1 MDHEN and CDR2 SYDVKM. This CDR3 contains 14 residues. V trimming: 6 bases; J trimming: 4 bases; junction bases outside the gene matches: 4. CDR3 sequence (DNA): TGTGCCAGCAGCCCGGGACTAGCTTACAATGAGCAGTTCTTC. Amino acid sequence: CASSPGLAYNEQFF. The variable domain in full, completed from reference TRBV28 and TRBJ2-1, reads DVKVTQSSRYLVKRTGEKVFLECVQDMDHENMFWYRQDPGLGLRLIYFSYDVKMKEKGDIPEGYSVSREKKERFSLILESASTNQTSMYLCASSPGLAYNEQFFGPGTRLTVL.

The chain links TRBV7-9 to TRBJ1-2; D is undetermined. The CDR3 runs to 13 residues. Per germline, CDR1 SEHNR and CDR2 FQNEAQ (reference sequence). Trimming cost V 5 bases and J 0 bases, with 7 bases left between them. This CDR3 is CASSPGANYGYTF. In DNA, the CDR3 is TGTGCCAGCAGCCCCGGTGCTAACTATGGCTACACCTTC.

This chain joins TRBV4-2 and TRBJ2-6; D is unresolved. The germline V gene has CDR1 LGHNA and CDR2 YNFKEQ. CDR3 length equals 20 residues. Trimming took off 0 bases at V and 0 bases at J, with 18 bases between the two ends. CDR3 nucleotide sequence: TGTGCCAGCAGCCAAGATCACTTTCCGGCCTTAAGCTCTGGGGCCAACGTCCTGACTTTC. The encoded protein is CASSQDHFPALSSGANVLTF.

The chain uses TRBV28 and TRBJ2-7; no clear D gene. The CDR3 length is 13 residues. CDR1 and CDR2 (germline): MDHEN, SYDVKM. V dropped 5 bases and J dropped 4 bases, with 12 bases sitting between them. The CDR3 loop reads CASSPPERYEQYF. CDR3 DNA sequence: TGTGCCAGCAGTCCGCCCGAGAGGTACGAGCAGTACTTC.

CDR3 bases: TGTGCCAGCAGCTTAGAGCGGTGGCGGCTAGCGGGAGGGCCGACAGATACGCAGTATTTT. Amino acids: CASSLERWRLAGGPTDTQYF. The V gene is TRBV11-2, the J gene TRBJ2-3, with 12 nucleotides matching TRBD2. J lost 3 bases, V lost 0 bases, and 13 bases had no gene match. Germline V CDR1 and CDR2: SGHAT, FQNNGV. This CDR3 region has 20 residues.

About this clone itself: This specimen includes other DNA sequences encoding the same CDR3. J is TRBJ2-3 and V is TRBV13, with TRBD2 matching over 9 bases. This CDR3 is built from 15 residues. The V gene's germline CDR1 is PRHDT and CDR2 FYEKMQ (reference sequence). J lost 0 bases, V lost 2 bases, and 0 bases had no gene match. The CDR3 loop reads CASSLTSGSTDTQYF. The CDR3 region has the DNA TGTGCCAGCAGCTTAACTAGCGGGAGCACAGATACGCAGTATTTT.

Notes on this clone: The same CDR3 also results from other DNA sequences found in this sample. The V call is TRBV5-6, the J call TRBJ2-7; no reliable D call. The germline V gene has CDR1 SGHDT and CDR2 YYEEEE. V gave up 0 bases and J gave up 0 bases, with 1 base separating them. The CDR3 contains 12 residues. The CDR3 nucleotides are TGTGCCAGCAGCTTGGCCTCCTACGAGCAGTACTTC. Protein sequence: CASSLASYEQYF.

V and J are TRBV5-5 and TRBJ2-5; 7 bases match TRBD1. Germline-derived CDR1 and CDR2 are SGHKS and YYEKEE (reference sequence). Trimming removed 4 bases from V and 0 bases from J; junction bases left unmatched: 9. This CDR3 is 16 amino acids long. The CDR3 here is CASSLRTGQYQETQYF. The CDR3 DNA sequence: TGTGCCAGCAGCCTCCGGACAGGACAGTACCAAGAGACCCAGTACTTC.

The gene calls are TRBV5-4 and TRBJ1-2; perhaps TRBD1 as D (6 bases). Trimming removed 7 bases at V and 6 bases at J, with 16 bases between. CDR1 SGHNT and CDR2 YYREEE come from the germline V gene (reference sequence). The CDR3 loop spans 13 amino acids. The CDR3 coding sequence is TGTGCCAGCCGGGGGGTCAGGGGCGATGGCTACACCTTC. It encodes CASRGVRGDGYTF.

The genes are TRBV11-2 and TRBJ2-1; 9 nucleotides match TRBD2. Germline CDR1 reads SGHAT; CDR2 reads FQNNGV. J was trimmed by 4 bases and V by 0 bases; bases with no gene match: 4. This CDR3 spans 16 amino acids. In DNA, the CDR3 is TGTGCCAGCAGCTTAGACAGACTAGCGGAATACAATGAGCAGTTCTTC. Translation gives CASSLDRLAEYNEQFF.

V gene TRBV6-5 combines with J gene TRBJ2-1; 7 bases line up with TRBD2. The CDR3 contains 14 residues. The ends lost 6 bases at V and 6 bases at J; junction bases unmatched: 8. Germline values: CDR1 MNHEY, CDR2 SVGAGI. The CDR3 protein is CASRPWEGANEQFF. The CDR3 nucleotides read TGTGCCAGCAGGCCTTGGGAGGGCGCCAATGAGCAGTTCTTC.

The genes are TRBV15 and TRBJ2-7; 7 bases fit TRBD1. V lost 5 bases, J lost 6 bases, and 7 bases stayed unmatched. Per the germline V gene, CDR1 is LNHNV and CDR2 is YYDKDF (reference sequence). The CDR3 runs to 13 residues. The CDR3 spells CATSDRVTVEQYF. The DNA for the CDR3 is TGTGCCACCAGCGACAGGGTTACTGTCGAGCAGTACTTC.

The CDR3 loop reads CASLGGSYGYTF. Written as DNA, the CDR3 is TGTGCCAGCCTCGGGGGGAGTTATGGCTACACCTTC. The chain couples TRBV6-1 to TRBJ1-2; a possible D gene is TRBD1 (5 bases). This CDR3 is 12 amino acids long. V was pared by 8 bases and J by 5 bases, with 12 bases between. Germline-derived CDR1 and CDR2 are MNHNS and SASEGT.

The rearrangement joins TRBV7-9 to TRBJ2-5; the match to TRBD1 covers 7 bases. After removal of 1 base from V and 0 bases from J, the junction contained 2 bases not matched to a gene. CDR3 length equals 15 residues. Germline values: CDR1 SEHNR, CDR2 FQNEAQ (reference sequence). The CDR3 protein is CASSLVTGDQETQYF. The CDR3 nucleotides read TGTGCCAGCAGCTTAGTCACAGGGGACCAAGAGACCCAGTACTTC. The whole variable domain, remainder taken from reference TRBV7-9 and TRBJ2-5, is DTGVSQNPRHKITKRGQNVTFRCDPISEHNRLYWYRQTLGQGPEFLTYFQNEAQLEKSRLLSDRFSAERPKGSFSTLEIQRTEQGDSAMYLCASSLVTGDQETQYFGPGTRLLVL.

The chain recombines TRBV5-4 with TRBJ1-2; 8 bases map to TRBD1. The germline V gene encodes CDR1 SGHNT and CDR2 YYREEE (reference sequence). The CDR3 consists of 17 residues. The J segment lost 4 bases and the V segment lost 5 bases, leaving 16 bases of the junction unmatched. The CDR3 spells CASSPVGTGEIRYGYTF. CDR3 nucleotides: TGTGCCAGCAGTCCCGTAGGGACAGGAGAAATCCGCTATGGCTACACCTTC. Full variable domain (rest looked up from reference TRBV5-4 and TRBJ1-2): ETGVTQSPTHLIKTRGQQVTLRCSSQSGHNTVSWYQQALGQGPQFIFQYYREEENGRGNFPPRFSGLQFPNYSSELNVNALELDDSALYLCASSPVGTGEIRYGYTFGSGTRLTVV.

Only one count was recorded for this clone. The chain uses TRBV29-1 and TRBJ2-3, with 7 bases identical to TRBD2. The CDR3 covers 16 residues. Germline V lookup: CDR1 SQVTM, CDR2 ANQGSEA. V lost 4 bases, J lost 8 bases, and 18 bases stayed unmatched. CDR3 amino acids: CSVGSGNDMVAGTQYF. The CDR3, as DNA: TGCAGCGTTGGCAGCGGGAACGATATGGTTGCGGGTACGCAGTATTTT.

This clone occurred once. The chain combines TRBV5-1 with TRBJ2-7; TRBD1 is a possible D gene (6 bases). V was trimmed by 4 bases and J by 3 bases, leaving 11 bases between them. CDR1 and CDR2 from the germline V gene are SGHRS and YFSETQ. There are 13 residues in the CDR3. The chain's CDR3 is CASSGGQSYEQYF. CDR3 DNA: TGCGCCAGCAGCGGTGGACAGAGCTACGAGCAGTACTTC.

The V gene is TRBV7-9, the J gene TRBJ2-2, with TRBD2 as a possible D gene (6 bases). Germline loops: CDR1 SEHNR, CDR2 FQNEAQ (reference sequence). CDR3 length equals 11 residues. Trimming removed 10 bases at V and 5 bases at J, with 8 bases between. Written as DNA, the CDR3 is TGTGCCACCGCGGGGACCGGGGAGCTGTTTTTT. This codes for CATAGTGELFF. The full variable domain, in which reference TRBV7-9 and TRBJ2-2 provide the parts outside the CDR3, is DTGVSQNPRHKITKRGQNVTFRCDPISEHNRLYWYRQTLGQGPEFLTYFQNEAQLEKSRLLSDRFSAERPKGSFSTLEIQRTEQGDSAMYLCATAGTGELFFGEGSRLTVL.

V is TRBV9 and J is TRBJ1-3; D is unclear. Trimming cost V 3 bases and J 0 bases, with 10 bases left between them. Germline loops: CDR1 SGDLS, CDR2 YYNGEE. The CDR3 totals 15 residues. In DNA form, the CDR3 reads TGTGCCAGCAGCGCCGAGACCAGCTCTGGAAACACCATATATTTT. Its translation: CASSAETSSGNTIYF. Using reference TRBV9 and TRBJ1-3 for the parts outside the CDR3, the full variable domain is DSGVTQTPKHLITATGQRVTLRCSPRSGDLSVYWYQQSLDQGLQFLIQYYNGEERAKGNILERFSAQQFPDLHSELNLSSLELGDSALYFCASSAETSSGNTIYFGEGSWLTVV.

The chain carries TRBV5-5 and TRBJ2-3; D is unresolved. Per the germline V gene, CDR1 is SGHKS and CDR2 is YYEKEE (reference sequence). Trimming cost V 0 bases and J 4 bases, with 21 bases left between them. This CDR3 comprises 18 residues. The DNA for the CDR3 is TGTGCCAGCAGCTTGGCGAATTTAACCTCATTGTCCCCAGATACGCAGTATTTT. This gives the protein CASSLANLTSLSPDTQYF.

The CDR3 sequence is CASSLPRLAGVHEQFF. As DNA, the CDR3 is TGTGCCAGCAGCTTACCCCGACTAGCGGGAGTTCATGAGCAGTTCTTC. This chain links TRBV7-9 with TRBJ2-1; TRBD2 matches at 12 bases. This CDR3 is 16 amino acids long. With V trimmed by 2 bases and J by 8 bases, 7 bases remained unmatched. Germline loops: CDR1 SEHNR, CDR2 FQNEAQ (reference sequence).

The chain carries TRBV27 and TRBJ2-1; 7 nucleotides line up with TRBD2. The CDR3 consists of 14 residues. Trimming removed 6 bases from V and 4 bases from J; junction bases left unmatched: 6. CDR1 is MNHEY and CDR2 is SMNVEV in the germline V gene (reference sequence). DNA for the CDR3: TGTGCCAGCAGGGCTAGCGGATTGTACAATGAGCAGTTCTTC. This encodes CASRASGLYNEQFF.